This TCR beta chain appears in the sequencing data of a study of T cells in Graves' hyperthyroidism and ophthalmopathy. Study details: The initial diagnosis was the point when peripheral blood was collected, ahead of any treatment.

Many counts were recorded for this clonotype. Its antigen is not identified. V was shortened by 0 bases and J by 5 bases, with 14 bases between the two germline ends. CDR1 is DFQATT and CDR2 is SNEGSKA in the germline V gene (reference sequence). The CDR3 has 14 amino acids. The investigators amplified TCR beta CDR3 regions from RNA transcripts. HTBI primers were used for first-round RT-PCR of the TCR CDR3. MiXCR, applied by TCRdb to the multiplex PCR reads, yields one record per CDR3 protein. The data contain about 380,000 distinct CDR3 sequences, approximately 14% of them singletons. Disease duration under 2 months; hyperthyroidism patients were aged 18 to 65. Regarding the study as a whole: A 13 V-J signature model discriminated ophthalmopathy versus stable hyperthyroidism.

The V gene is TRBV20-1, the J gene TRBJ2-7; D tentatively fits TRBD1 or TRBD2 (6 bases each). The TCR sequence derives from a woman aged 55-70 years with Graves' hyperthyroidism. Sequenced sample: blood. For the CDR3, the DNA is TGCAGTGCTAGAGATTTGGGGGGCCCCAACGAGCAGTACTTC. Amino acids: CSARDLGGPNEQYF.